One sample yielded the 7 T cell receptor beta chains listed below, sequenced in a study of blood T cell repertoires in COVID-19. Repertoires were generated with immunoSEQ multiplex PCR, while TCRdb's copy carries only in-frame clones and drops some. The sample contains hundreds of thousands of clones, roughly 88% of which appear only once. Sequenced sample: peripheral blood. These receptors all come from a man between 18 and 35 years old with active or convalescent COVID-19.

The chain joins TRBV4-1 to TRBJ1-3; D possibly corresponds to TRBD1 (5 bases). Germline CDR1 MGHRA, CDR2 YSYEKL. The CDR3 extends over 16 amino acids. The V end was cut by 3 bases, the J end by 0 bases, with 12 bases between. The CDR3 loop reads CASSHPTRDSGNTIYF. CDR3 nucleotides: TGCGCCAGCAGCCATCCTACCAGGGACTCTGGAAACACCATATATTTT.

This chain connects TRBV3-1 (or the pseudogene TRBV3-2) to TRBJ1-1; possible D gene TRBD1, 6 bases. V was shortened by 2 bases and J by 4 bases, with 14 bases between the two germline ends. The CDR3 length is 15 residues. Germline loops: CDR1 LGHDT, CDR2 YNNKEL (reference sequence). DNA of the CDR3: TGTGCCAGCAGCCAAAAACAGGGCAAGTGCACTGAAGCTTTCTTT. Protein sequence: CASSQKQGKCTEAFF.

This sequence joins TRBV11-2 and TRBJ2-1; 10 positions match TRBD1. This CDR3 is 16 amino acids long. The V gene's germline CDR1 is SGHAT and CDR2 FQNNGV. Trimming cost V 5 bases and J 8 bases; bases outside gene matches: 12. Written as DNA, the CDR3 is TGTGCCAGCAGCCATACCGGGACAGGGGTCTTCGATGAGCAGTTCTTC. Amino acids: CASSHTGTGVFDEQFF. The full variable domain, in which reference TRBV11-2 and TRBJ2-1 provide the parts outside the CDR3, is EAGVAQSPRYKIIEKRQSVAFWCNPISGHATLYWYQQILGQGPKLLIQFQNNGVVDDSQLPKDRFSAERLKGVDSTLKIQPAKLEDSAVYLCASSHTGTGVFDEQFFGPGTRLTVL.

The chain links TRBV19 to TRBJ1-1, with 9 bases matching TRBD1. The CDR3 runs to 15 residues. The germline V gene has CDR1 LNHDA and CDR2 SQIVND (reference sequence). Trimming took 7 bases from V and 2 from J; bases not matched to a gene: 8. The CDR3 region has the DNA TGTGCCAGTAAGGAGACAGGGGGGGGAAACACTGAAGCTTTCTTT. Amino acids: CASKETGGGNTEAFF. Supplemented by reference TRBV19 and TRBJ1-1, the full variable domain reads DGGITQSPKYLFRKEGQNVTLSCEQNLNHDAMYWYRQDPGQGLRLIYYSQIVNDFQKGDIAEGYSVSREKKESFPLTVTSAQKNPTAFYLCASKETGGGNTEAFFGQGTRLTVV.

The chain links TRBV27 to TRBJ1-2; D call uncertain. V was trimmed by 6 bases and J by 0 bases, leaving 5 bases between them. This CDR3 region has 12 residues. The germline CDR1 and CDR2 sequences are MNHEY and SMNVEV (reference sequence). The CDR3: CASSDTNYGYTF. Written as DNA, the CDR3 is TGTGCCAGCAGCGACACTAACTATGGCTACACCTTC.

The rearrangement links TRBV4-3 to TRBJ1-2; TRBD1 is a possible D gene (6 bases). Trimming removed 0 bases from V and 3 bases from J, with 14 bases in between. The CDR3 runs to 16 residues. Germline CDR1 reads LGHNA; CDR2 reads YSLEER. The CDR3: CASSQEGRQAYYGYTF. Here the CDR3 DNA reads TGCGCCAGCAGCCAAGAGGGCCGACAGGCGTACTATGGCTACACCTTC.

The chain combines TRBV27 with TRBJ2-2; D might be TRBD1 (5 bases). With 11 bases removed from V and 5 bases from J, the gap between germline ends came to 18 bases. Germline V gene sequence: CDR1 MNHEY, CDR2 SMNVEV (reference sequence). This CDR3 contains 14 residues. The CDR3 sequence: CAVRLPQGTGELFF. CDR3 in DNA: TGTGCCGTCCGCCTACCTCAGGGTACCGGGGAGCTGTTTTTT.